This T cell receptor beta chain was sequenced for a study of blood T cell repertoires in COVID-19 (TCRdb year 2020). In the study overall: Samples from collaborators originated in the United States, Italy and Spain and spanned both the acute and convalescent phases of COVID-19. The prospective study material was composed of cDNA or gDNA derived from T cells, B-cell-depleted T cells, or PBMCs. Deeply sampled blood TCRbeta repertoires from subjects exposed to, actively infected with, or recovered from COVID-19 were included in the dataset. The repertoires were released in a freely available public database intended as a resource for research on the immune response to SARS-CoV-2. Samples were obtained from the ongoing ImmuneRACE study (first 160 participants) and from about 1,300 subjects provided by 6 global collaborators. A de-identified subject ID, COVID-19 status, age in years and sex were almost always included in the sample metadata. HLA class I and class II types, where available, came from metadata supplied by the sample provider rather than from assay-based typing. The investigation overall reported the following: How much clinical and demographic metadata was included differed by source and by participant, and the metadata was provided uncurated.

To note about this clone: Its antigen is not yet known. It has no much larger one-base neighbor in the sample; base qualities were not kept.

After removal of 2 bases from V and 13 bases from J, the junction retains 5 bases not matched to a gene. The CDR3 spans 13 residues, from the cysteine through the phenylalanine. The entry retains the CDR3 DNA only, 39 bases that are in frame from base 1. From the germline V gene, CDR1 is MNHEY and CDR2 is SVGAGI. The immunoSEQ Assay, a bias-controlled multiplex PCR, was used to amplify TCRbeta CDR3 regions from genomic DNA. Per the original workflow: The number of nucleated cells in each sample was estimated from the amplification of reference gene primers within the assay. To quantify the absolute abundance of each unique TCRbeta CDR3 rearrangement, sequence reads were collapsed and filtered. For each sample, productive Simpson clonality was calculated as the square root of Simpson's diversity index over productive rearrangements. Here the immuneACCESS table is served through TCRdb, limited to in-frame sequences with V and J called. Missing clones are a known gap in these copies; in checked studies unresolved V genes cover under half, and the rest lacks a known reason. That table supplies the V and J calls and clone size; D and trimming were determined from the DNA. The sample includes some 68,000 clones, with 91% observed a single time. The ten top clones hold less than 9% of the sample.

One collaborating source in Seattle enrolled patients during active infection and followed them longitudinally through the course of disease. Each collaborating institution followed its own protocols to collect whole blood in K2EDTA tubes. Collaborator samples were shipped for TCRbeta analysis as frozen whole blood, isolated PBMCs, or DNA extracted from either sample type. The sequence is built from TRBV6-5 and TRBJ1-6; 7 of the junction bases match TRBD1. This receptor was identified in a man aged 35 to 55 with COVID-19, enrolled during active disease. The sequenced sample consisted of peripheral blood. The encoded CDR3 is CASSYPGGFPLHF. The nucleotide sequence is TGTGCCAGCAGTTACCCAGGGGGTTTCCCCCTCCACTTT.